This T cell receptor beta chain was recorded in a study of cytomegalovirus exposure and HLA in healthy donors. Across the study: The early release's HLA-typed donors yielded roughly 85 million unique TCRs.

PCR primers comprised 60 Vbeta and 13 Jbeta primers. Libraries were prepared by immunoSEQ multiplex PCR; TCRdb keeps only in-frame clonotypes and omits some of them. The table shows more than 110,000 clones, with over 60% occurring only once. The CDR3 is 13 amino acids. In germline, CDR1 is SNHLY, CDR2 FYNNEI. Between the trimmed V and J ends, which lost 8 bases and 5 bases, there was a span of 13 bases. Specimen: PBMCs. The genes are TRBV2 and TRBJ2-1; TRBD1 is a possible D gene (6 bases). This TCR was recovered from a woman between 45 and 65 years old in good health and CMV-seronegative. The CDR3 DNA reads TGTGCCAGCGAGGGGGACGGACACAATGAGCAGTTCTTC. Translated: CASEGDGHNEQFF.